This T cell receptor beta chain derives from a study of shared clonotypes between healthy human individuals. At the level of the study: Three plates each covered CD4 naive and memory; CD8 naive two, CD8 memory one.

Naive CD8 cells comprised CD45RO-negative, CCR7-positively selected cells, excluding terminally differentiated effector memory CD45RA+ cells. Findings and limits, study-wide: Around 5.3% of naive CD4 clonotypes were shared across a handful of donors. Clonotypes shared by all four sorted-subset donors had higher generation probabilities than non-shared clonotypes.

Concerning this clone: Its antigen is still unknown.

Trimming took 6 bases from V and 3 from J, leaving 11 bases between them. The length of the CDR3 is 13 residues. Per the germline V gene, CDR1 is MNHEY and CDR2 is SVGAGI. The protocol was immunoSEQ multiplex PCR, while the TCRdb copy is restricted to in-frame clones and leaves out a portion. The sample shows nearly 2 million clones, about 95% of them seen only once. The clonotype was recovered from a man aged 18 to 30 in good health. V gene TRBV6-5 combines with J gene TRBJ1-1, with D unclear. Material: naive CD8+ T cells sorted from blood. In nucleotides, the CDR3 is TGTGCCAGCAGAGCTTTGGTGTACACTGAAGCTTTCTTT. Translation: CASRALVYTEAFF.